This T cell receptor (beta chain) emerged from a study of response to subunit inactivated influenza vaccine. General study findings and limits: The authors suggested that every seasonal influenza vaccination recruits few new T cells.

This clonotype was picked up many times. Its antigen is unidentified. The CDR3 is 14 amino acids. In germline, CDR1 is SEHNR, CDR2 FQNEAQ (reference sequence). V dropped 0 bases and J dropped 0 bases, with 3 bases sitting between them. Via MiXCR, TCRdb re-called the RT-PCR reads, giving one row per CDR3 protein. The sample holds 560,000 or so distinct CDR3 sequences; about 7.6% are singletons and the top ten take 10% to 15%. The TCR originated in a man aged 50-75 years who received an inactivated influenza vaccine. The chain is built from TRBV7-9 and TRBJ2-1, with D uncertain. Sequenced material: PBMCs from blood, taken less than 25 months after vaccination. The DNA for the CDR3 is TGTGCCAGCAGCTTAGCGGGCTCCTACAATGAGCAGTTCTTC. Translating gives CASSLAGSYNEQFF. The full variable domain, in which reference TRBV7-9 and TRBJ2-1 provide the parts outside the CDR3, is DTGVSQNPRHKITKRGQNVTFRCDPISEHNRLYWYRQTLGQGPEFLTYFQNEAQLEKSRLLSDRFSAERPKGSFSTLEIQRTEQGDSAMYLCASSLAGSYNEQFFGPGTRLTVL.